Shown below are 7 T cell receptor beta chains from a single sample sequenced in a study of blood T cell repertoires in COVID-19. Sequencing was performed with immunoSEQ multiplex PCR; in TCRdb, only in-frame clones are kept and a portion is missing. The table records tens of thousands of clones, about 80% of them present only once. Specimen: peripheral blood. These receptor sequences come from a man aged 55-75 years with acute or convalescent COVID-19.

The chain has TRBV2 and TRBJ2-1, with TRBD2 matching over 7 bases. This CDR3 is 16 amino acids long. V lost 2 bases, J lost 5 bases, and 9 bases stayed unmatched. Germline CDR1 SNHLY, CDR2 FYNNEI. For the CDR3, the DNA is TGTGCCAGCAGTGAATTCGGAGGGAGGGAAAACAATGAGCAGTTCTTC. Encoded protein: CASSEFGGRENNEQFF. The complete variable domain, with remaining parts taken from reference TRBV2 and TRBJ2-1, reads EPEVTQTPSHQVTQMGQEVILRCVPISNHLYFYWYRQILGQKVEFLVSFYNNEISEKSEIFDDQFSVERPDGSNFTLKIRSTKLEDSAMYFCASSEFGGRENNEQFFGPGTRLTVL.

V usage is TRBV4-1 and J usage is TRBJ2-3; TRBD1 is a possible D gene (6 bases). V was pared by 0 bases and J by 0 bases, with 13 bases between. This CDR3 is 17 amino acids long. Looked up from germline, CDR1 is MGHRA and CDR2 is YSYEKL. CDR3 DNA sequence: TGCGCCAGCAGCCAAGATCAGGGGCTGGATAGCACAGATACGCAGTATTTT. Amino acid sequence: CASSQDQGLDSTDTQYF.

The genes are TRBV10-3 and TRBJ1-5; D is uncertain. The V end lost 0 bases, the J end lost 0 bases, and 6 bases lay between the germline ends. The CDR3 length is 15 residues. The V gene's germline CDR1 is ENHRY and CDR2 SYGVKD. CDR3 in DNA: TGTGCCATCAGTGAGTCTGCGGGTAGCAATCAGCCCCAGCATTTT. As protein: CAISESAGSNQPQHF.

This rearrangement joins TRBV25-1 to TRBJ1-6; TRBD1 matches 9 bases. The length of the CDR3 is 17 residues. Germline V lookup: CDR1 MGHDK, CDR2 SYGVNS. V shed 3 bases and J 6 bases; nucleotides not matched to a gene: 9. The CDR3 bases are TGTGCCAGCAGTGACACCCTACTGGGACAGGGTAATTCACCCCTCCACTTT. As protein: CASSDTLLGQGNSPLHF. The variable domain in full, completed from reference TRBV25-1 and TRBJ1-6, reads EADIYQTPRYLVIGTGKKITLECSQTMGHDKMYWYQQDPGMELHLIHYSYGVNSTEKGDLSSESTVSRIRTEHFPLTLESARPSHTSQYLCASSDTLLGQGNSPLHFGNGTRLTVT.

For the CDR3, the DNA is TGTGCCAGCAGTGAGGGAAGTGGGGGCCAGCCCCAGCATTTT. Its translation is CASSEGSGGQPQHF. The chain is built from TRBV6-1 and TRBJ1-5; perhaps TRBD1 as D (6 bases). V was clipped by 3 bases and J by 7 bases, with 13 bases between them. This CDR3 spans 14 amino acids. CDR1 is MNHNS, CDR2 SASEGT, per germline.

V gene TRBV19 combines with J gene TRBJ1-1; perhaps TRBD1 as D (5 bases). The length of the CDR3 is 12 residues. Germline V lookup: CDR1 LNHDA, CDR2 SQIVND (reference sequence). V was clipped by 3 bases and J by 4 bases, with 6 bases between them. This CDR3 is CASSMGGTEAFF. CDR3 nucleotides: TGTGCCAGTAGTATGGGGGGCACTGAAGCTTTCTTT.

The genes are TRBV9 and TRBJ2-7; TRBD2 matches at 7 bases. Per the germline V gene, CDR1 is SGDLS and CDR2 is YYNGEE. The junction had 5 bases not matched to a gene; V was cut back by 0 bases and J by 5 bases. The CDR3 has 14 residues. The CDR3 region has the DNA TGTGCCAGCAGCGTAGAGGGAGGGAGGCACGAGCAGTACTTC. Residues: CASSVEGGRHEQYF.